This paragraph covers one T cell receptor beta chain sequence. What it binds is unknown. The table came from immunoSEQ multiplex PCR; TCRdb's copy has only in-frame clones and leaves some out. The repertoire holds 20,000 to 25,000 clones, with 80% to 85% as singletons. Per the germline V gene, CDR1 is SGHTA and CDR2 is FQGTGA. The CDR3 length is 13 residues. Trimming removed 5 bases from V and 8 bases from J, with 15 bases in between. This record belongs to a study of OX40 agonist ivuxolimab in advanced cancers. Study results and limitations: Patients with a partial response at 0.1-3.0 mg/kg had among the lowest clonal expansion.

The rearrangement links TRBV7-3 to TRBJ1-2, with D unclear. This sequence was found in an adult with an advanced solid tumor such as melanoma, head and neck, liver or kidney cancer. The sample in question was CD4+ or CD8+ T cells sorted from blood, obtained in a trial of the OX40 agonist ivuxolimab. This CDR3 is CASSPDGRVGYTF. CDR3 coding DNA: TGTGCCAGCAGCCCTGACGGGAGAGTGGGCTACACCTTC.